The rows below give T cell receptor beta chains drawn from one sample of a study of T cells in Graves' hyperthyroidism and ophthalmopathy. TCRdb independently ran MiXCR on the multiplex PCR reads; one entry per CDR3 protein. The sample has approximately 720,000 distinct CDR3 sequences; roughly 20% are singletons. Sequences were obtained from blood. These receptors all stem from a woman aged 45-65 years with Graves' hyperthyroidism that later progressed to Graves' ophthalmopathy. The CDR3 runs from the conserved cysteine through the conserved F or W. The D gene is left open where the match is weak. For some rows the clone size is stated as once, few or many, or as a class when expanded; others skip it.

J gene	V gene	clone size	D gene	CDR3 protein	CDR3 DNA
TRBJ1-1	TRBV15	many	TRBD1	CATSRTGGLTEAFF	TGTGCCACCAGCAGAACAGGGGGCCTCACTGAAGCTTTCTTT
TRBJ2-7	TRBV18	many	TRBD2	CASSPSGGQTYEQYF	TGTGCCAGCTCACCCTCGGGGGGGCAAACCTACGAGCAGTACTTC
TRBJ2-7	TRBV7-6	few	TRBD2	CASSFWEGGSYEQYF	TGTGCCAGCAGCTTCTGGGAGGGAGGGTCCTACGAGCAGTACTTC
TRBJ1-5	TRBV2	many	TRBD1	CASRATGNSNQPQHF	TGTGCCAGCAGGGCGACAGGGAATAGCAATCAGCCCCAGCATTTT
TRBJ1-6	TRBV20-1	many	TRBD1	CSVRQGNSPLHF	TGCAGTGTCAGACAGGGGAATTCACCCCTCCACTTT
TRBJ1-2	TRBV28	-	TRBD1	CASSLSTGTFNGYTF	TGTGCCAGCAGTTTATCGACAGGGACGTTCAATGGCTACACCTTC
TRBJ2-7	TRBV4-1	-	-	CASREGTSFSYEQYF	TGCGCCAGCAGAGAGGGGACTTCTTTCTCCTACGAGCAGTATTTC
TRBJ1-5	TRBV6-1	many	TRBD1	CASRELGGRAGQPQHF	TGTGCCAGCAGGGAACTAGGGGGCAGGGCCGGTCAGCCCCAGCATTTT
TRBJ2-1	TRBV7-2	-	TRBD2	CASLPLAGGRNEQFF	TGTGCCAGCCTCCCGCTAGCGGGGGGTCGAAATGAGCAGTTCTTC
TRBJ2-2	TRBV7-9	few	-	CASSTPPRTGTSRAGELFF	TGTGCCAGCAGCACCCCTCCTAGGACCGGGACGTCGAGGGCCGGGGAGCTGTTTTTT
TRBJ2-3	TRBV7-9	few	TRBD1	CASSFLGQVQDTQYF	TGTGCCAGCAGCTTTTTGGGACAGGTGCAAGATACGCAGTATTTT
TRBJ1-2	TRBV20-1	many	-	CSARDQRSGGGYGYTF	TGCAGTGCTAGAGACCAGAGGAGCGGAGGTGGCTATGGCTACACCTTC
TRBJ2-3	TRBV7-2	-	TRBD2	CASSFRLAGETDTQYF	TGTGCCAGCAGCTTCAGACTAGCGGGAGAGACAGATACGCAGTATTTT
TRBJ2-5	TRBV7-7	few	TRBD1	CASSRDRARQETQYF	TGTGCTAGCAGCCGAGACAGGGCCCGGCAAGAGACCCAGTACTTC
TRBJ2-5	TRBV20-1	many	-	CSASRAGDREVETQYF	TGCAGTGCTAGTCGTGCCGGAGACAGGGAGGTGGAGACCCAGTACTTC
TRBJ2-1	TRBV20-1	-	TRBD2	CSARDDGGAVSYNEQFF	TGCAGTGCTAGAGATGACGGGGGGGCCGTCTCCTACAATGAGCAGTTCTTC
TRBJ1-2	TRBV7-2	few	-	CASSPAGGAYGYTF	TGTGCCAGCAGCCCCGCGGGGGGGGCCTATGGCTACACCTTC
TRBJ2-5	TRBV5-1	few	-	CASSPATGEGETQYF	TGCGCCAGCAGCCCGGCGACAGGCGAGGGGGAGACCCAGTACTTC
TRBJ2-2	TRBV25-1	few	-	CASSDMGTGELFF	TGTGCCAGCAGTGACATGGGGACCGGGGAGCTGTTTTTT
TRBJ2-1	TRBV5-1	few	-	CASSSHMTGRSYNEQFF	TGCGCCAGCAGCTCCCACATGACGGGGCGCTCCTACAATGAGCAGTTCTTC
TRBJ2-2	TRBV29-1	-	-	CSVGWNTGELFF	TGCAGCGTTGGGTGGAACACCGGGGAGCTGTTTTTT
TRBJ1-6	TRBV5-1	many	-	CASSLRTQMNSPLHF	TGCGCCAGCAGCTTGCGGACACAAATGAATTCACCCCTCCACTTT
TRBJ1-1	TRBV5-5	many	-	CASSLAGVTEAFF	TGTGCCAGCAGCTTGGCGGGGGTGACTGAAGCTTTCTTT
TRBJ1-2	TRBV30	many	-	CAWSVKGSRGNYGYTF	TGTGCCTGGAGTGTTAAGGGGTCACGGGGAAACTATGGCTACACCTTC
TRBJ2-2	TRBV5-1	few	TRBD2	CASSPILAGGTGELFF	TGCGCCAGCAGCCCAATACTAGCGGGGGGCACCGGGGAGCTGTTTTTT
TRBJ2-2	TRBV24-1	-	-	CATSDFERNTGELFF	TGTGCCACCAGTGATTTCGAGCGTAACACCGGGGAGCTGTTTTTT
TRBJ1-2	TRBV11-1	many	-	CASSLGASYGYTF	TGTGCCAGCAGCTTAGGGGCGAGCTATGGCTACACCTTC
TRBJ2-7	TRBV7-2	many	TRBD1	CASSIGQGGPYEQYF	TGTGCCAGCAGCATAGGACAGGGCGGGCCCTACGAGCAGTACTTC